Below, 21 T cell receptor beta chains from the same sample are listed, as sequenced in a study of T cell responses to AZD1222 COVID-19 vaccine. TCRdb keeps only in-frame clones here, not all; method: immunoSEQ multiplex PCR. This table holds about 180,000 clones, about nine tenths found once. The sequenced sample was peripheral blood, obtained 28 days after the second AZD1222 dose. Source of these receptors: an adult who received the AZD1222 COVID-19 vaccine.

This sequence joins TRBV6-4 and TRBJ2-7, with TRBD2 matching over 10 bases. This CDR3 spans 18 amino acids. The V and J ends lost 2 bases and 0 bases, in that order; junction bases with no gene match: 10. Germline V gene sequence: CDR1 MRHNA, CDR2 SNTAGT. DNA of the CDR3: TGTGCCAGCAGTGACGCTAGCGGGGGCCTACTCCCCTCCTACGAGCAGTACTTC. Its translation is CASSDASGGLLPSYEQYF.

CDR3: CASRAGNNSPLHF. CDR3 sequence (DNA): TGTGCCAGCAGAGCAGGGAATAATTCACCCCTCCACTTT. The J gene is TRBJ1-6, the V gene TRBV2; possibly TRBD1 for D (5 bases). CDR3 length: 13 residues. The V and J ends lost 6 bases and 5 bases respectively, with 8 bases between them. Germline CDR1 reads SNHLY; CDR2 reads FYNNEI. The full variable domain, completed using reference TRBV2 and TRBJ1-6, is EPEVTQTPSHQVTQMGQEVILRCVPISNHLYFYWYRQILGQKVEFLVSFYNNEISEKSEIFDDQFSVERPDGSNFTLKIRSTKLEDSAMYFCASRAGNNSPLHFGNGTRLTVT.

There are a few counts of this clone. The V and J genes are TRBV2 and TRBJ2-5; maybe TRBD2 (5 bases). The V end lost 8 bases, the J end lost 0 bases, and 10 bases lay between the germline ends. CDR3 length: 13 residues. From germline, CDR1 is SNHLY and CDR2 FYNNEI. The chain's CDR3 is CASGLDYQETQYF. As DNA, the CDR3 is TGTGCCAGCGGACTGGACTACCAAGAGACCCAGTACTTC.

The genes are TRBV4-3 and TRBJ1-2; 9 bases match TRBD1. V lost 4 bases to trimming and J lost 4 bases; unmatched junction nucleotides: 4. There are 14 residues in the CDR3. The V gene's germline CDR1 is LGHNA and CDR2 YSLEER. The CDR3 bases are TGCGCCAGCAGCCGGGGACAGGGTACCTATGGCTACACCTTC. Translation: CASSRGQGTYGYTF.

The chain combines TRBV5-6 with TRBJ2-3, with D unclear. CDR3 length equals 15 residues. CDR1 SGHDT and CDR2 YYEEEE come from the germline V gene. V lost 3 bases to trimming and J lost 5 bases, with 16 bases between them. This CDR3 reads CASSYTGVGGDTQYF. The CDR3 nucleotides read TGTGCCAGCAGCTATACCGGAGTAGGCGGAGATACGCAGTATTTT.

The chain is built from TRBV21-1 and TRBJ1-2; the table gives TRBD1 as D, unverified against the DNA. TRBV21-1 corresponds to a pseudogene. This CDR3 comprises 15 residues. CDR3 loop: CASSTKSAGRYGYTF. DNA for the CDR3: TGTGCCAGCAGCACGAAATCGGCAGGCCGCTATGGCTACACCTTC.

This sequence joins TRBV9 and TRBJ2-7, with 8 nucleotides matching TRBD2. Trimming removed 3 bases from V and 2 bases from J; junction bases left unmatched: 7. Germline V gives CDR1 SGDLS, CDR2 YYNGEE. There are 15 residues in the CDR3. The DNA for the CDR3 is TGTGCCAGCAGCGGGCCTAGCGGGTCAACCTACGAGCAGTACTTC. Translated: CASSGPSGSTYEQYF.

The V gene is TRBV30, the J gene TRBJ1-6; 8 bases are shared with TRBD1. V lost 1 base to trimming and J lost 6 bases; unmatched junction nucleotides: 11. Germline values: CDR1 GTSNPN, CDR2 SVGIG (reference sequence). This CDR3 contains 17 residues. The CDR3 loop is CAWSADDRGWRNSPLHF. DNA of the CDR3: TGTGCCTGGAGTGCAGACGACAGGGGTTGGCGTAATTCACCCCTCCACTTT. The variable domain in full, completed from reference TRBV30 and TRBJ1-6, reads SQTIHQWPATLVQPVGSPLSLECTVEGTSNPNLYWYRQAAGRGLQLLFYSVGIGQISSEVPQNLSASRPQDRQFILSSKKLLLSDSGFYLCAWSADDRGWRNSPLHFGNGTRLTVT.

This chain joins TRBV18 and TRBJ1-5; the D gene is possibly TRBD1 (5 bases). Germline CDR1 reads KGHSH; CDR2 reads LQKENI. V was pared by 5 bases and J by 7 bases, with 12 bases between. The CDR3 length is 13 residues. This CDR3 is CASSTGFAQPQHF. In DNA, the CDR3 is TGTGCCAGCTCAACAGGTTTTGCGCAGCCCCAGCATTTT.

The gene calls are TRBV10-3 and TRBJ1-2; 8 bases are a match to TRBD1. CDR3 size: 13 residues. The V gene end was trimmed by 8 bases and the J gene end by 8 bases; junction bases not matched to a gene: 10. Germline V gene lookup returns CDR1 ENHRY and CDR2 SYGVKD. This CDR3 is CAIFGQGLKGYTF. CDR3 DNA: TGTGCCATCTTTGGACAGGGACTTAAGGGCTACACCTTC.

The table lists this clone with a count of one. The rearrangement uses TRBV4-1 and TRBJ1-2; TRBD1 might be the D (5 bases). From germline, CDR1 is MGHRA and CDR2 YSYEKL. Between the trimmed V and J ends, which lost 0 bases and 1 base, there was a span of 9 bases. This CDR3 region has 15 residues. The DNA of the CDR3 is TGCGCCAGCAGCCAAGACAGGGCGAATAACTATGGCTACACCTTC. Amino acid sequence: CASSQDRANNYGYTF.

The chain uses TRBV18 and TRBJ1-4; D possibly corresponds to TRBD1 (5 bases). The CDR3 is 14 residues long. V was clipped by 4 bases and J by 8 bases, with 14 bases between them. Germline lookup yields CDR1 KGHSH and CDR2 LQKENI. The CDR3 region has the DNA TGTGCCAGCTCACAGGAGGGGCCGGGAGAAAAACTGTTTTTT. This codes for CASSQEGPGEKLFF.

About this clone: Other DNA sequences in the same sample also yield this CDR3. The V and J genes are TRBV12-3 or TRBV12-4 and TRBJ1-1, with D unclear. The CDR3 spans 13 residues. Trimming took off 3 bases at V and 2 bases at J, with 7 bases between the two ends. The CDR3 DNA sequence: TGTGCCAGCAGTTTTCGGGGAAACACTGAAGCTTTCTTT. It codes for CASSFRGNTEAFF.

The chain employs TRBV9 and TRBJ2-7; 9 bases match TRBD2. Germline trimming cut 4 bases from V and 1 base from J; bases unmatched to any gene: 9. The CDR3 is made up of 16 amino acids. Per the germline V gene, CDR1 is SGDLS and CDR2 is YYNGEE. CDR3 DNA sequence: TGTGCCAGCAGCCTCGACAGTAGCGGGAGTTCCTACGAGCAGTACTTC. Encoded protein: CASSLDSSGSSYEQYF.

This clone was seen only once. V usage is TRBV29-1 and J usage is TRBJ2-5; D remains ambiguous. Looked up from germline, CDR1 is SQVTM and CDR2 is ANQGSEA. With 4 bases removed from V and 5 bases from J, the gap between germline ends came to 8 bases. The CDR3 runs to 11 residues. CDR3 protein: CSVGLRETQYF. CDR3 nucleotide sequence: TGCAGCGTTGGCTTAAGGGAGACCCAGTACTTC. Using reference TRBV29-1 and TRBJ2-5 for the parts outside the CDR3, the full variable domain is SAVISQKPSRDICQRGTSLTIQCQVDSQVTMMFWYRQQPGQSLTLIATANQGSEATYESGFVIDKFPISRPNLTFSTLTVSNMSPEDSSIYLCSVGLRETQYFGPGTRLLVL.

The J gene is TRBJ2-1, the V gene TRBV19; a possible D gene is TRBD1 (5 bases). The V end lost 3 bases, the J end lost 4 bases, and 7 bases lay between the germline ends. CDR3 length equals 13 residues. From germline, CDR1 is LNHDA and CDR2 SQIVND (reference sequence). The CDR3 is CASSMTVYNEQFF. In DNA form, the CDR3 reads TGTGCCAGTAGTATGACAGTGTACAATGAGCAGTTCTTC.

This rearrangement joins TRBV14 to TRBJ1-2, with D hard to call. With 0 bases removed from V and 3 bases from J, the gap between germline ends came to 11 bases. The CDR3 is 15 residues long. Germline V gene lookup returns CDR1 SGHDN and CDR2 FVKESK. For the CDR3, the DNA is TGTGCCAGCAGCCAAGATCGTTGGGCTTACTATGGCTACACCTTC. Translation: CASSQDRWAYYGYTF.

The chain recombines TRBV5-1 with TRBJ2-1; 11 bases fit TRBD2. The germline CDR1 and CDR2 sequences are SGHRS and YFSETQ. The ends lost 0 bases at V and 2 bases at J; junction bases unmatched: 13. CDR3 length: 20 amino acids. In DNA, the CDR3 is TGCGCCAGCAGCTTGGCCCCGGGACTAGCGGCCCGCGGCGCCTACAATGAGCAGTTCTTC. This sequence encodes CASSLAPGLAARGAYNEQFF.

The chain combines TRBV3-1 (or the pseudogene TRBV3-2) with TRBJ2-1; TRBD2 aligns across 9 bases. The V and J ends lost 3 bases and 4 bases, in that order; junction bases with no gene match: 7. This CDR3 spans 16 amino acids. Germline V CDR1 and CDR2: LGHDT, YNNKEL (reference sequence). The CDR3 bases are TGTGCCAGCAGCCACCGAGGGGCGGGGGGGTACAATGAGCAGTTCTTC. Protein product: CASSHRGAGGYNEQFF.

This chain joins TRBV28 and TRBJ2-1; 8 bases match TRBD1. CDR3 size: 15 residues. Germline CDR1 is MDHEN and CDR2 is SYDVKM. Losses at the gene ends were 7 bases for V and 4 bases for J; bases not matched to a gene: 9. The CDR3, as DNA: TGTGCCAGCACCAGCCTCAGGGGGCAGTACAATGAGCAGTTCTTC. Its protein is CASTSLRGQYNEQFF. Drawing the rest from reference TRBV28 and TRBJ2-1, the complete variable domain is DVKVTQSSRYLVKRTGEKVFLECVQDMDHENMFWYRQDPGLGLRLIYFSYDVKMKEKGDIPEGYSVSREKKERFSLILESASTNQTSMYLCASTSLRGQYNEQFFGPGTRLTVL.

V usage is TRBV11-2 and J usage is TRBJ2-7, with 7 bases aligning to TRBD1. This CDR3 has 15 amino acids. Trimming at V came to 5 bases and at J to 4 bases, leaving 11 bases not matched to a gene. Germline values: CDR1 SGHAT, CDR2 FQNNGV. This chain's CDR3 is CASSLRGPPLYEQYF. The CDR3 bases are TGTGCCAGCAGCCTAAGGGGGCCGCCTCTGTACGAGCAGTACTTC.